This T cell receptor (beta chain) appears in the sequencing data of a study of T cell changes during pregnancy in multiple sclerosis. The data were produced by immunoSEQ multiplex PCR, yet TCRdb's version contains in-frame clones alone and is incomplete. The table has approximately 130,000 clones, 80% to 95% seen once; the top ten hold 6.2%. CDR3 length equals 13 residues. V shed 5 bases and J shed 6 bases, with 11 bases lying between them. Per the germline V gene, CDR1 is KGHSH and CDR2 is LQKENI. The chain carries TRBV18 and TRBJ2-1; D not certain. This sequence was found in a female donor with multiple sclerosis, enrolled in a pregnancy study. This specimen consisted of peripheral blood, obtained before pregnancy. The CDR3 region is CASSSQPGNEQFF. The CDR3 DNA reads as TGTGCCAGCTCATCCCAACCCGGCAATGAGCAGTTCTTC.